The 4 T cell receptor beta chains in this list originate from one sample, sequenced in a study of OX40 agonist ivuxolimab in advanced cancers. The method behind the library was the immunoSEQ multiplex PCR assay. The clones in this table, taken by TCRdb from immuneACCESS, are in-frame only. Not every clone is retained; where verified, under half of the shortfall comes from an unresolved V gene, and the cause of the rest is unknown. Across this sample there are 40,000 to 55,000 clones, with approximately 88% seen only once. Clones ranked in the top ten supply less than 3.5% of the sample. Specimen: CD4+ or CD8+ T cells sorted from blood, collected in a trial of the OX40 agonist ivuxolimab. All receptors come from an adult with an advanced solid tumor such as melanoma, head and neck, liver or kidney cancer.

The CDR3 nucleotides read TGCGCCAGCAGCTTTGCTAGCGGGGGCACAGATACGCAGTATTTT. It translates to CASSFASGGTDTQYF. The V call is TRBV5-1, the J call TRBJ2-3; TRBD2 matches 9 bases. CDR1 SGHRS and CDR2 YFSETQ come from the germline V gene. J gave up 1 base and V 2 bases, and 2 bases lay outside the gene matches. CDR3 length: 15 residues.

The genes are TRBV5-1 and TRBJ2-1; perhaps TRBD1 as D (7 bases). V was trimmed by 4 bases and J by 5 bases, leaving 13 bases between them. CDR3 length: 14 amino acids. CDR1 is SGHRS and CDR2 is YFSETQ in the germline V gene. The CDR3 DNA sequence: TGCGCCAGCAGCCGCGGGACAGTAAACAATGAGCAGTTCTTC. This sequence encodes CASSRGTVNNEQFF.

Written as DNA, the CDR3 is TGTGCCAGCAGCGTTAGTCAAGCGGGGGCCTCAGATACGCAGTATTTT. It specifies CASSVSQAGASDTQYF. The V gene is TRBV9, the J gene TRBJ2-3; 8 bases map to TRBD2. The ends lost 2 bases at V and 4 bases at J; junction bases unmatched: 9. The CDR3 length is 16 residues. Per germline, CDR1 SGDLS and CDR2 YYNGEE.

This clone appeared once. The chain combines TRBV7-6 with TRBJ1-2; D perhaps matches TRBD1 (5 bases). Trimming removed 1 base at V and 0 bases at J, with 12 bases between. The CDR3 contains 16 residues. Germline V gene lookup returns CDR1 SGHVS and CDR2 FNYEAQ. CDR3 bases: TGTGCCAGCAGCTTAGAGGGTCAGGGAACTAACTATGGCTACACCTTC. Its protein product is CASSLEGQGTNYGYTF.